This is a list of T cell receptor beta chains from one sample in a study of blood T cell repertoires in COVID-19. Generated by immunoSEQ multiplex PCR, the TCRdb table keeps only in-frame clones and is missing some. The sample records about 160,000 clones, approximately 85% being singletons. Sequencing was done on a sample of peripheral blood. These receptor sequences come from a man aged 40-49 years with acute or convalescent COVID-19. CDR3s include the opening cysteine and the closing phenylalanine or tryptophan. Fields, in order: clone size, CDR3 length, V gene, J gene, D gene, CDR3 protein, CDR3 DNA. The D gene is left open where the match is weak. A clone size is listed for some rows: how often the clone was seen (once, few, many), or a class if it is expanded.

once,17,TRBV7-2,TRBJ1-2,TRBD1,CASSSRYGGQGRYGYTF,TGTGCCAGCAGCTCAAGATATGGGGGACAGGGTAGATATGGCTACACCTTC
.,14,TRBV5-1,TRBJ2-3,TRBD2,CASKTSVSTDTQYF,TGCGCCAGCAAGACTAGCGTTAGCACAGATACGCAGTATTTT
.,15,TRBV18,TRBJ2-7,TRBD1,CASSRIGTGPHEQYF,TGTGCCAGCTCACGGATTGGGACAGGGCCCCACGAGCAGTACTTC
.,16,TRBV5-1,TRBJ2-3,TRBD2,CASRFYGLVSTDTQYF,TGCGCCAGCAGGTTTTACGGACTAGTCAGCACAGATACGCAGTATTTT
.,13,TRBV10-3,TRBJ1-2,TRBD1,CATGLDRGIDYTF,TGTGCCACAGGCTTGGACAGGGGGATAGACTACACCTTC
.,14,TRBV29-1,TRBJ2-7,TRBD1,CSVYRDSSSYEQYF,TGCAGCGTCTACCGGGACAGTAGCTCCTACGAGCAGTACTTC
.,12,TRBV5-4,TRBJ2-4,.,CASQGDLNIQYF,TGTGCCAGCCAAGGGGACTTAAACATTCAGTACTTC
.,12,TRBV29-1,TRBJ1-2,TRBD1,CSVGGQGGGYTF,TGCAGCGTTGGCGGACAGGGTGGTGGCTACACCTTC
.,12,TRBV9,TRBJ1-2,TRBD1,CASSVEAGGHTF,TGTGCCAGCAGCGTAGAGGCAGGGGGGCACACCTTC
.,14,TRBV5-1,TRBJ2-1,.,CASSLTGTPNEQFF,TGCGCCAGCAGCTTGACCGGGACTCCTAATGAGCAGTTCTTC
once,15,TRBV5-1,TRBJ2-7,TRBD2,CASSFSSGGPYEQYF,TGCGCCAGCAGCTTCTCTAGCGGGGGACCCTACGAGCAGTACTTC
.,18,TRBV13,TRBJ2-2,TRBD1,CASSANRDRGSWAGELFF,TGTGCCAGCAGCGCGAACCGGGACAGGGGCTCTTGGGCCGGGGAGCTGTTTTTT
.,16,TRBV5-1,TRBJ2-3,.,CASSQLGSGNTDTQYF,TGCGCCAGCAGCCAATTGGGTAGCGGAAACACAGATACGCAGTATTTT
.,15,TRBV5-1,TRBJ1-3,TRBD1,CASSPGTGNGNTIYF,TGCGCCAGCAGCCCGGGGACAGGGAATGGAAACACCATATATTTT
.,15,TRBV11-3,TRBJ2-5,.,CASSLGMTGRETQYF,TGTGCCAGCAGCTTAGGAATGACAGGACGGGAGACCCAGTACTTC
.,13,TRBV28,TRBJ2-7,.,CATQGLLSYEQYF,TGTGCCACCCAGGGACTGTTATCCTACGAGCAGTACTTC
few,15,TRBV4-3,TRBJ2-5,TRBD1,CASSQVGQRGETQYF,TGCGCCAGCAGCCAAGTGGGACAGCGTGGAGAGACCCAGTACTTC
.,16,TRBV5-1,TRBJ2-3,TRBD2,CASSQLAGGSTDTQYF,TGCGCCAGCAGCCAGCTAGCGGGTGGTAGCACAGATACGCAGTATTTT
.,19,TRBV5-6,TRBJ2-2,TRBD2,CASNFRAGTSGGAIGELFF,TGTGCCAGCAACTTCAGAGCCGGGACTAGCGGGGGGGCTATCGGGGAGCTGTTTTTT
.,16,TRBV19,TRBJ1-5,.,CASSIRQVKIGQPQHF,TGTGCCAGTAGTATTCGACAAGTTAAAATTGGGCAGCCCCAGCATTTT
.,16,TRBV11-2,TRBJ2-7,TRBD2,CASSSPRRGETYEQYF,TGTGCCAGCAGCTCTCCGCGGCGGGGGGAAACCTACGAGCAGTACTTC
.,15,TRBV27,TRBJ2-1,TRBD1,CASSSTGGSYNEQFF,TGTGCCAGCAGCTCAACAGGGGGCTCCTACAATGAGCAGTTCTTC
.,14,TRBV19,TRBJ2-2,.,CASSIYRNTGELFF,TGTGCCAGTAGTATTTACAGGAACACCGGGGAGCTGTTTTTT
.,13,TRBV6-5,TRBJ1-2,.,CASRPSGVYGYTF,TGTGCCAGCAGGCCCTCGGGGGTCTATGGCTACACCTTC
.,16,TRBV10-3,TRBJ2-5,TRBD2,CAIRGGGAGGAETQYF,TGTGCCATCAGGGGCGGTGGTGCGGGGGGGGCAGAGACCCAGTACTTC
.,17,TRBV19,TRBJ1-2,TRBD1,CASSPPDRGAYDYGYTF,TGTGCCAGTAGTCCACCGGACAGGGGGGCGTACGATTATGGCTACACCTTC
.,15,TRBV6-6,TRBJ2-1,TRBD1,CASSRQGAAYNEQFF,TGTGCCAGCAGTCGACAGGGGGCGGCCTACAATGAGCAGTTCTTC
.,16,TRBV25-1,TRBJ1-6,.,CASSGKTGNYNSPLHF,TGTGCCAGCAGTGGAAAAACCGGGAACTATAATTCACCCCTCCACTTT
.,12,TRBV2,TRBJ1-4,.,CASSDRNEKLFF,TGTGCCAGCAGTGACCGTAATGAAAAACTGTTTTTT
.,13,TRBV11-2,TRBJ1-1,.,CASSINTFTEAFF,TGTGCCAGCAGTATAAACACCTTTACTGAAGCTTTCTTT
.,15,TRBV11-2,TRBJ2-1,TRBD2,CASSLAGGRNNEQFF,TGTGCCAGCAGCTTAGCGGGGGGGAGAAACAATGAGCAGTTCTTC
once,13,TRBV19,TRBJ1-4,.,CASSILRNEKLFF,TGTGCCAGTAGTATACTACGGAATGAAAAACTGTTTTTT
.,17,TRBV4-1,TRBJ2-7,.,CASSQKSLGVGGHEQYF,TGCGCCAGCAGCCAAAAGTCCCTAGGGGTGGGCGGCCACGAGCAGTACTTC
.,14,TRBV28,TRBJ2-5,.,CASISRDLQETQYF,TGTGCCAGCATCTCAAGGGACTTACAAGAGACCCAGTACTTC
.,14,TRBV5-1,TRBJ1-1,.,CASSLMEGYTEAFF,TGCGCCAGCAGCTTGATGGAGGGGTACACTGAAGCTTTCTTT
.,13,TRBV5-1,TRBJ1-1,.,CASSLEQDTEAFF,TGCGCCAGCAGCTTGGAACAGGATACTGAAGCTTTCTTT
.,15,TRBV6-5,TRBJ1-2,.,CASISGASPRYGYTF,TGTGCCAGCATATCAGGGGCAAGCCCTCGCTATGGCTACACCTTC
few,15,TRBV6-5,TRBJ2-7,TRBD1,CASSNRDRERNEQYF,TGTGCCAGCAGCAACCGGGACAGGGAGAGGAACGAGCAGTACTTC
many,13,TRBV18,TRBJ1-6,.,CASSSEAESPLHF,TGTGCCAGCTCCTCTGAGGCGGAATCACCCCTCCACTTT
.,16,TRBV7-8,TRBJ1-4,TRBD1,CASSSGQGATNEKLFF,TGTGCCAGCAGCTCGGGACAGGGGGCGACTAATGAAAAACTGTTTTTT
.,15,TRBV6-5,TRBJ2-7,TRBD1,CASSSTGQGPYEQYF,TGTGCCAGCAGTTCGACAGGACAGGGGCCCTACGAGCAGTACTTC
.,14,TRBV6-2/TRBV6-3,TRBJ1-2,.,CASSKGSGNYGYTF,TGTGCCAGCAGCAAAGGATCAGGGAACTATGGCTACACCTTC
once,13,TRBV10-2,TRBJ1-1,TRBD1,CASIDRVTAEAFF,TGCGCCAGCATTGACAGGGTGACTGCTGAAGCTTTCTTT